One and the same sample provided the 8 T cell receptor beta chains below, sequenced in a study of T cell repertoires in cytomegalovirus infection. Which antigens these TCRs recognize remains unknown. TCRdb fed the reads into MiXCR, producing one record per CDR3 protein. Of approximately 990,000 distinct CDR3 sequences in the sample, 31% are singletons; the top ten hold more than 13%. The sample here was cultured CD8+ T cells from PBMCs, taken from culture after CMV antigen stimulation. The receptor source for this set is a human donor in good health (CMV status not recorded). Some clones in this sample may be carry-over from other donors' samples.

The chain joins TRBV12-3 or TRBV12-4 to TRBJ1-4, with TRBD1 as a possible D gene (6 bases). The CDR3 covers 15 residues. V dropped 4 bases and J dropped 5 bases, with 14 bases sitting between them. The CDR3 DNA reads TGTGCCAGCAGTTCCGGGACACGGTCAAATGAAAAACTGTTTTTT. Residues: CASSSGTRSNEKLFF.

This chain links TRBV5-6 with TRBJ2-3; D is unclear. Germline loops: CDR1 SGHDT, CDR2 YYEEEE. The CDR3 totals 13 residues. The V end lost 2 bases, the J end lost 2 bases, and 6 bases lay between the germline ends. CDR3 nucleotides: TGTGCCAGCAGCTTTCAAGTCACAGATACGCAGTATTTT. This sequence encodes CASSFQVTDTQYF.

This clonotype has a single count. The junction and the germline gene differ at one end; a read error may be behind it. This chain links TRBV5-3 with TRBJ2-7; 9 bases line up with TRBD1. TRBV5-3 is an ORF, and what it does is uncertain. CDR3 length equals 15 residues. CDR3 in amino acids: CASSFWRDRVHEQYF. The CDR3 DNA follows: TGTGCCAGCAGCTTTTGGCGGGACAGGGTCCACGAGCAGTACTTC.

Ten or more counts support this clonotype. The CDR3 region has the DNA TGTGCCAGCAGCTCTAGCGGGGGGGGCTCCTACAATGAGCAGTTCTTC. It is translated as CASSSSGGGSYNEQFF. The chain employs TRBV7-2 and TRBJ2-1; 12 nucleotides agree with TRBD2. The V gene end was trimmed by 4 bases and the J gene end by 0 bases; junction bases not matched to a gene: 1. Germline CDR1 and CDR2: SGHTA and FQGNSA. The CDR3 sequence is 16 residues long.

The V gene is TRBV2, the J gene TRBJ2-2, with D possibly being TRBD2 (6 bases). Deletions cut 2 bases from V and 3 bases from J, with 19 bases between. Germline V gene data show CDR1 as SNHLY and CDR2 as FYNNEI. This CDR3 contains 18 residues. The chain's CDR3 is CASSELVGGTGDTGELFF. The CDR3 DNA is TGTGCCAGCAGTGAACTTGTGGGAGGCACGGGAGACACCGGGGAGCTGTTTTTT. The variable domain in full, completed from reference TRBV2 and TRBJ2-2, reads EPEVTQTPSHQVTQMGQEVILRCVPISNHLYFYWYRQILGQKVEFLVSFYNNEISEKSEIFDDQFSVERPDGSNFTLKIRSTKLEDSAMYFCASSELVGGTGDTGELFFGEGSRLTVL.

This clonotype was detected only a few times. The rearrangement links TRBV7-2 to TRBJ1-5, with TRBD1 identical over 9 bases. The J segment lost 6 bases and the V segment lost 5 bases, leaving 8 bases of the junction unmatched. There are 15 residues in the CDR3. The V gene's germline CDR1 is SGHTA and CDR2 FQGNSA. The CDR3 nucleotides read TGTGCCAGCAGCATCTGGACAGGGGAGGTTCAGCCCCAGCATTTT. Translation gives CASSIWTGEVQPQHF.

This CDR3 is CASSIEARDPNTGELFF. DNA for the CDR3: TGTGCCAGTAGTATCGAAGCCCGGGACCCGAACACCGGGGAGCTGTTTTTT. This chain uses TRBV19 with TRBJ2-2; D tentatively fits TRBD1 or TRBD2 (5 bases each). V lost 3 bases, J lost 0 bases, and 14 bases lay in between. This CDR3 contains 17 residues. The germline gives CDR1 LNHDA, CDR2 SQIVND (reference sequence). Variable domain in full (rest from reference TRBV19 and TRBJ2-2): DGGITQSPKYLFRKEGQNVTLSCEQNLNHDAMYWYRQDPGQGLRLIYYSQIVNDFQKGDIAEGYSVSREKKESFPLTVTSAQKNPTAFYLCASSIEARDPNTGELFFGEGSRLTVL.

The chain's CDR3 is CASSFVAWEFQETQYF. CDR3 sequence (DNA): TGTGCCAGCAGTTTTGTGGCATGGGAGTTTCAAGAGACCCAGTACTTC. The chain links TRBV12-3 or TRBV12-4 to TRBJ2-5; tentatively, D is TRBD2 (5 bases). CDR3 length: 16 amino acids. V was shortened by 3 bases and J by 2 bases, with 16 bases between the two germline ends.